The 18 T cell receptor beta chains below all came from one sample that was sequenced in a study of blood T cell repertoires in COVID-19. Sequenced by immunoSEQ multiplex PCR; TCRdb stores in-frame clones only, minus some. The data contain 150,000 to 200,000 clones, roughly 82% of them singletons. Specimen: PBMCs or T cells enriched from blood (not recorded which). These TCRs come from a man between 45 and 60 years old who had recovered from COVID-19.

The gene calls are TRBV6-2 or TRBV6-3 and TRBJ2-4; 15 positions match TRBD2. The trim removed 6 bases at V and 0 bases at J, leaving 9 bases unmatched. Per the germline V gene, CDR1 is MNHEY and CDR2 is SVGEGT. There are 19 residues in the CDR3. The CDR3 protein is CASSDPGLAGGIAKNIQYF. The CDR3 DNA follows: TGTGCCAGCAGCGACCCGGGACTAGCGGGGGGAATAGCCAAAAACATTCAGTACTTC.

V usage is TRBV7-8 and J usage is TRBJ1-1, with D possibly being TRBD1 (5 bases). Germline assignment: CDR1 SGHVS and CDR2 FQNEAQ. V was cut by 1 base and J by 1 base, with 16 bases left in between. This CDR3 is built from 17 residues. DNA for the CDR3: TGTGCCAGCAGCTTAGTTTCAGGGCCTAAAGCGAACACTGAAGCTTTCTTT. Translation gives CASSLVSGPKANTEAFF.

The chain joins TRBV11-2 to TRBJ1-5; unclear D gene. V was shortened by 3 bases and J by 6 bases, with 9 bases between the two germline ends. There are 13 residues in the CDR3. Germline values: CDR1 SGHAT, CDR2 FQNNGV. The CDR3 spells CASSFTRSQPQHF. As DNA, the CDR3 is TGTGCCAGCAGCTTTACTCGAAGTCAGCCCCAGCATTTT. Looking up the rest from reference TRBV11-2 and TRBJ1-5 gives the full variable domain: EAGVAQSPRYKIIEKRQSVAFWCNPISGHATLYWYQQILGQGPKLLIQFQNNGVVDDSQLPKDRFSAERLKGVDSTLKIQPAKLEDSAVYLCASSFTRSQPQHFGDGTRLSIL.

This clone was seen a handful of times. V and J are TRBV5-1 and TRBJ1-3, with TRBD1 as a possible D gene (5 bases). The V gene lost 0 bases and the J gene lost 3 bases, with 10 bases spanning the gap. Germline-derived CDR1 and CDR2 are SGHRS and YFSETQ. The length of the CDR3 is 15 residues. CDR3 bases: TGCGCCAGCAGCTTGGCAGGGATTGTTGGAAACACCATATATTTT. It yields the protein CASSLAGIVGNTIYF.

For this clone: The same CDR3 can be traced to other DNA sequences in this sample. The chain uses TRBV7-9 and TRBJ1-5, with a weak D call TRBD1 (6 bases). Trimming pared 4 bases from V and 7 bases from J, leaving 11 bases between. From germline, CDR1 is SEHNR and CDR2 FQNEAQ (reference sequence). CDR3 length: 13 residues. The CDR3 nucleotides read TGTGCCAGCAGCTCACAGGGTGGCCAGCCCCAGCATTTT. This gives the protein CASSSQGGQPQHF.

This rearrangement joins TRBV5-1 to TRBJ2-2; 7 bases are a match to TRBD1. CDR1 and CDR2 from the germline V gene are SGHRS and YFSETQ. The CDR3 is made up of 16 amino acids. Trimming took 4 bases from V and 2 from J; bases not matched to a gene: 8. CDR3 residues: CASSINRGGNTGELFF. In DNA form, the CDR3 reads TGCGCCAGCAGCATTAACAGGGGCGGTAACACCGGGGAGCTGTTTTTT.

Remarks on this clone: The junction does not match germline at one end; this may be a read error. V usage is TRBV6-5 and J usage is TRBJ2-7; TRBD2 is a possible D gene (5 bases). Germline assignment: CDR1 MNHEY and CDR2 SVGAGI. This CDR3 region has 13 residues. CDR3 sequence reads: CASISGLSNEQYF. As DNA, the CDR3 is TGTGCCAGCATTTCTGGACTCTCCAACGAGCAGTACTTC.

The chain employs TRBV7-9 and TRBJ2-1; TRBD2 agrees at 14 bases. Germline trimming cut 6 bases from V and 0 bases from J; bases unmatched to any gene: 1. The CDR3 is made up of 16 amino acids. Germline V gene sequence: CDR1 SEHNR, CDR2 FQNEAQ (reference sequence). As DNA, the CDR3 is TGTGCCAGCAGGGGGACTAGCGGGAGCTCCTACAATGAGCAGTTCTTC. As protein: CASRGTSGSSYNEQFF. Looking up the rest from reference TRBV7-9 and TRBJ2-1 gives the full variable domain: DTGVSQNPRHKITKRGQNVTFRCDPISEHNRLYWYRQTLGQGPEFLTYFQNEAQLEKSRLLSDRFSAERPKGSFSTLEIQRTEQGDSAMYLCASRGTSGSSYNEQFFGPGTRLTVL.

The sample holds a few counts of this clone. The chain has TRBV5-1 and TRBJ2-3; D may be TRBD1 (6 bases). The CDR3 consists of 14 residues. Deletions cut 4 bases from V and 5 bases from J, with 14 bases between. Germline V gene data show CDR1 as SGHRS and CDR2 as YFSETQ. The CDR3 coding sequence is TGCGCCAGCAGCGGGGACACCGTGTTAGATACGCAGTATTTT. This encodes CASSGDTVLDTQYF.

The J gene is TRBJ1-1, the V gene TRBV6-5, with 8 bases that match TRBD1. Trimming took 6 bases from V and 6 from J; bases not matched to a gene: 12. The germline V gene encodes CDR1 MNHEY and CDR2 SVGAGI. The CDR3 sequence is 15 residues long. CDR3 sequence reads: CASRHGQGAIAEAFF. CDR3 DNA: TGTGCCAGCAGACACGGTCAGGGGGCTATAGCTGAAGCTTTCTTT.

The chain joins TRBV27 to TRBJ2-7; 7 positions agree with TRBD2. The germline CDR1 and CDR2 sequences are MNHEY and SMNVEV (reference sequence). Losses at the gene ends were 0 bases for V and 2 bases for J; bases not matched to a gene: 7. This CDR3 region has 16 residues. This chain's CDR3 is CASSLSGGMIPYEQYF. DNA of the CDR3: TGTGCCAGCAGTTTATCGGGAGGGATGATCCCCTACGAGCAGTACTTC.

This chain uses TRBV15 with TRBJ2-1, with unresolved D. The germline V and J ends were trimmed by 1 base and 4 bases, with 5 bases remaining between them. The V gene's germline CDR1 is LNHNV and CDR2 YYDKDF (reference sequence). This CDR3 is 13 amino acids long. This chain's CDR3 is CATSRGGYNEQFF. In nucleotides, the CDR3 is TGTGCCACCAGCAGAGGAGGATACAATGAGCAGTTCTTC. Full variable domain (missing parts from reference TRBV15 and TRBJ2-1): DAMVIQNPRYQVTQFGKPVTLSCSQTLNHNVMYWYQQKSSQAPKLLFHYYDKDFNNEADTPDNFQSRRPNTSFCFLDIRSPGLGDTAMYLCATSRGGYNEQFFGPGTRLTVL.

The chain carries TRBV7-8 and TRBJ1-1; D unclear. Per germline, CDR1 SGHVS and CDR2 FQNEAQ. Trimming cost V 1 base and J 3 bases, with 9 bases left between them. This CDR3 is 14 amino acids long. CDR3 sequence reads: CASSLERADTEAFF. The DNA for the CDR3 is TGTGCCAGCAGCTTAGAGCGCGCGGACACTGAAGCTTTCTTT.

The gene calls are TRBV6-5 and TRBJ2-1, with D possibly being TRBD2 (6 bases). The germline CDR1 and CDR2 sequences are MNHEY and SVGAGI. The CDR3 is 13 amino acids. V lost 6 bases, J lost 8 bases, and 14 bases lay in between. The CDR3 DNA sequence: TGTGCCAGCAGAGTACTAGCCCTCGATGAGCAGTTCTTC. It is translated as CASRVLALDEQFF.

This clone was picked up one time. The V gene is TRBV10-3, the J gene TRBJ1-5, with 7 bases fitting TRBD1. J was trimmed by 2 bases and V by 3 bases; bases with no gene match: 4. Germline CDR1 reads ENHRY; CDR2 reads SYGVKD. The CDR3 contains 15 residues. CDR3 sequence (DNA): TGTGCCATCAGTGACAGGGGGAATGGCAATCAGCCCCAGCATTTT. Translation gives CAISDRGNGNQPQHF.

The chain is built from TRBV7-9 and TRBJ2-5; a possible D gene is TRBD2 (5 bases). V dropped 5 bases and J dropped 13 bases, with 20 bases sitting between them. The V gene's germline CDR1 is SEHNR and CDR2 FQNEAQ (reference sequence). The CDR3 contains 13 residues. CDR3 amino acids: CASSPDSREGWYF. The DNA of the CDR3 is TGTGCCAGCAGCCCGGACTCACGAGAAGGATGGTACTTC.

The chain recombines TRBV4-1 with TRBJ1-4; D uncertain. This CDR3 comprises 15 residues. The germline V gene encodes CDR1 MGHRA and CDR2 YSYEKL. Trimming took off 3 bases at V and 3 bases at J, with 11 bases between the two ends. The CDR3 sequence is CASSQPEWSNEKLFF. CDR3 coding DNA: TGCGCCAGCAGCCAGCCGGAGTGGTCTAATGAAAAACTGTTTTTT.

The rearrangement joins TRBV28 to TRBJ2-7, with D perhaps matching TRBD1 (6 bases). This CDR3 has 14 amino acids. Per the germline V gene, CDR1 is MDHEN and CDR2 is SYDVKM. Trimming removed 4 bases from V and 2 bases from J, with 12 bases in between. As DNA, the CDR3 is TGTGCCAGCAGTTGGACAGTCCTGCCCTACGAGCAGTACTTC. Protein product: CASSWTVLPYEQYF. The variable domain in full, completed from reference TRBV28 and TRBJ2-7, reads DVKVTQSSRYLVKRTGEKVFLECVQDMDHENMFWYRQDPGLGLRLIYFSYDVKMKEKGDIPEGYSVSREKKERFSLILESASTNQTSMYLCASSWTVLPYEQYFGPGTRLTVT.